This T cell receptor (beta chain) emerged from a study of memory CD4+ T cells and cytomegalovirus serostatus (dated by TCRdb to about 2019). Describing the broader study: The 35 or so healthy Belgian adults in the cohort included 9 who were CMV seropositive and some 25 who were CMV seronegative. CD4+ memory TCRbeta repertoires of a Belgian cohort with known cytomegalovirus serostatus were sequenced in order to replicate a published TCR-based CMV serostatus classifier.

The Quick-DNA Microprep Kit was used to extract genomic DNA from the sorted cells. TCRbeta DNA was amplified with the immunoSEQ hsTCRbeta kit following the manufacturer's protocol. An Illumina MiSeq instrument was used to sequence the TCRbeta libraries. The paper's data handling went like this. Once out-of-frame sequences had been removed, millions of distinct TCRbeta sequences were left, which works out to an average of roughly 64,000 per individual. Two values were used to score each individual: the count of some 150 previously reported CMV-associated TCRbeta sequences and the total count of productive distinct TCRbeta sequences. A beta-binomial model was reimplemented in Python, and scikit-learn random forests with default parameters were trained on data from the US cohort. On the Belgian cohort, classifier performance was reported as the median AUC, along with percentile confidence intervals, across 10,000 bootstrap iterations. TCRdb took this table from immuneACCESS and kept in-frame rearrangements with V and J called. Such tables lack part of the clones; where checked against another copy, unresolved V genes explain under half of the gap, and the rest is unexplained. The V and J calls and the clone size are those of that table, but D and trimming were determined from the DNA. This sample lists just under 60,000 clones; 80% to 90% were detected once. The leading ten clones occupy about 1% of the sample.

What the work shows at the level of the full study, not this receptor alone: Results were interpreted as suggesting that the CMV-associated TCR signature is largely present in the CD4+ memory repertoire. Of 164 previously reported CMV-associated TCRbeta sequences, some 67 appeared in the CD4+ memory repertoires, each in one to five individuals. A median bootstrapped AUC of around 0.95 with a 95% CI of 0.76-1.00 was achieved on the Belgian cohort by the original-framework classifier. For CMV serostatus prediction, a median bootstrapped AUC of approximately 0.95 was reached with the original framework, and a median bootstrapped AUC of approximately 0.9 was reached with a US-trained random forest. Only CD4+CD45RO+ memory cells were sequenced, in contrast to the original study, in which naive and memory CD4+ and CD8+ populations were covered.

Points on this clone: Its antigen is currently not known. No base quality information exists; no much larger clone differs at one position. In the same sample, other DNA sequences code for this CDR3.

A FACSAria II was used to sort memory CD4+ T cells, defined as single viable CD3+CD4+CD8-CD45RO+ cells. CMV serostatus was assessed using a Roche Elecsys assay, by which serum IgG against CMV pp150, pp28, p38 and p52 was detected. After thawing, total CD4+ T cells were enriched by positive selection with CD4 magnetic microbeads. The samples came from a separate study whose specific focus was interrogating the CD4+ T cell memory repertoire. Peripheral blood mononuclear cells were isolated and cryopreserved according to standard operating procedures, and serum was kept at -80 degrees C. The staining used CD3-PerCP (BW264/56), CD4-APC (RPA-T4), CD45RO-PE (UCHT1) and CD8-Pacific Orange (3B5) antibodies, and Sytox blue was used to exclude non-viable cells. V has 6 bases trimmed and J has 3 bases trimmed; junction bases matching no gene number 4. From a lookup of the germline V gene, CDR1 and CDR2 are MGHDK and SYGVNS. The CDR3 covers 15 residues, taking in both the cysteine and the phenylalanine. The entry retains the CDR3 DNA only, 45 bases that are in frame from base 1.

Input material: memory CD4+ T cells from blood. This clonotype was sampled from an adult in good health and CMV-seronegative. The receptor chain draws on TRBV25-1 and TRBJ2-2, with 10 junctional bases fitting TRBD1. The CDR3 is CASRRTGGDTGELFF. The DNA sequence is given as TGTGCCAGCAGGAGGACAGGGGGGGACACCGGGGAGCTGTTTTTT.